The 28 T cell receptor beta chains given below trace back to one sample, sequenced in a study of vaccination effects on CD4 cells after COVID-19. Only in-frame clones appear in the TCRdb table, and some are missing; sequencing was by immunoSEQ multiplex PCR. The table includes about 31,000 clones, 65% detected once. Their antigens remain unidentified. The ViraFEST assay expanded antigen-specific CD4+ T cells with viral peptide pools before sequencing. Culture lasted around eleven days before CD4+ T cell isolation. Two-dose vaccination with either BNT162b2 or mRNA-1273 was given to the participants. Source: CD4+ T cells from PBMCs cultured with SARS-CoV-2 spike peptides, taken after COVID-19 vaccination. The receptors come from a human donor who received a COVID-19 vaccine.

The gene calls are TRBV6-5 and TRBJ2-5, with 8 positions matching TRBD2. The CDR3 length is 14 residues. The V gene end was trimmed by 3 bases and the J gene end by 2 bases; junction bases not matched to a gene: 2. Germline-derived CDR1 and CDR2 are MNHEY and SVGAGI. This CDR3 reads CASSYAGGQETQYF. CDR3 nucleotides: TGTGCCAGCAGTTATGCGGGGGGTCAAGAGACCCAGTACTTC.

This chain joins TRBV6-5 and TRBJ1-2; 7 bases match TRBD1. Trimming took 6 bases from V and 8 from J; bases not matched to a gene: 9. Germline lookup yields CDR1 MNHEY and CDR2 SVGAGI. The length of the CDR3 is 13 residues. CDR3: CASSRQGPQGYTF. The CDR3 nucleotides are TGTGCCAGCAGCCGACAGGGTCCCCAAGGCTACACCTTC.

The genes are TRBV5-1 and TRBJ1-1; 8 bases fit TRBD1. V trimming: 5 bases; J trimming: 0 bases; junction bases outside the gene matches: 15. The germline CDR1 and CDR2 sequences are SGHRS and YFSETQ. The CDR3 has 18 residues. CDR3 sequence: CASRPGQGRGYMNTEAFF. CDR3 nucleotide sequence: TGCGCCAGCAGGCCAGGACAGGGCAGGGGCTATATGAACACTGAAGCTTTCTTT.

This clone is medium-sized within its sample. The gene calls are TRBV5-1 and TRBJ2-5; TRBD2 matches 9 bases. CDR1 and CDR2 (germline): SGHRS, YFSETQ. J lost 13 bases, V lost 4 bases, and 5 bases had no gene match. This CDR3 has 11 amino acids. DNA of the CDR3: TGCGCCAGCAGCACTGGACTAGCGCGGTACTTC. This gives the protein CASSTGLARYF.

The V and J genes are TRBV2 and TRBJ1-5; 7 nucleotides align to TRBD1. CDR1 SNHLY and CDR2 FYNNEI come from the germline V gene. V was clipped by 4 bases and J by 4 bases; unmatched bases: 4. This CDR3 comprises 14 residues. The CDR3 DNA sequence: TGTGCCAGCAGTGGGACAGGTTGGAATCAGCCCCAGCATTTT. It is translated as CASSGTGWNQPQHF.

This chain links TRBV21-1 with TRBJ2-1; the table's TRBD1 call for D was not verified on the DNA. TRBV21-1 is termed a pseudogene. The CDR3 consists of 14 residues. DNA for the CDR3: TGTGCCAGCAGCAAACTGACAGCTTACAATGAGCAGTTCTTC. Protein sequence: CASSKLTAYNEQFF.

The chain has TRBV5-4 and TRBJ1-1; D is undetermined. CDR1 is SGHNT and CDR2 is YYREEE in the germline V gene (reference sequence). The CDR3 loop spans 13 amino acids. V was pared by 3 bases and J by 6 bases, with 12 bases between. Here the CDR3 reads CASSSRREPEAFF. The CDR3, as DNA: TGTGCCAGCAGCTCACGGAGGGAACCTGAAGCTTTCTTT.

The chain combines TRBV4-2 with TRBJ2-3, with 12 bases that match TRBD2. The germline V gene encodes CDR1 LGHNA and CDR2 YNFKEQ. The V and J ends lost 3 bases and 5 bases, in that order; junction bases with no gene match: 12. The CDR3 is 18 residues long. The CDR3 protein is CASSHHQPLAGGRDTQYF. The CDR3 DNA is TGTGCCAGCAGCCACCACCAACCCCTAGCGGGGGGGCGAGATACGCAGTATTTT.

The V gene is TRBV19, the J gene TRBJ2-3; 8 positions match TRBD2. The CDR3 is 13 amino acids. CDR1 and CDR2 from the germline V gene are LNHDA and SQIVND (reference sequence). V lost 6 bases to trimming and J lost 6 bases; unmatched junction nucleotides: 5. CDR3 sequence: CASRLAGSDTQYF. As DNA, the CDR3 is TGTGCCAGTAGGCTAGCGGGTTCTGATACGCAGTATTTT.

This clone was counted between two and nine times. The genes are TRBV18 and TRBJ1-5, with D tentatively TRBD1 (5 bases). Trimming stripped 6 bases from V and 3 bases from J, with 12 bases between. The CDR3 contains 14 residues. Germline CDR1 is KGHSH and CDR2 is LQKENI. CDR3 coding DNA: TGTGCCAGCTCGGATCGGGACTACAATCAGCCCCAGCATTTT. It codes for CASSDRDYNQPQHF.

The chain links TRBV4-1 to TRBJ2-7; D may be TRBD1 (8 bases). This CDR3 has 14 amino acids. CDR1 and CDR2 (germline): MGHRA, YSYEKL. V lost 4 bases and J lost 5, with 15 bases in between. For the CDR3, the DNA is TGCGCCAGCAGCCTACGGACAGGGAGGGACGAGCAGTACTTC. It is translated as CASSLRTGRDEQYF.

Written as DNA, the CDR3 is TGTGCCAGCAGTCTACGACTTGGTGAGCAGTTCTTC. This codes for CASSLRLGEQFF. The rearrangement uses TRBV5-4 and TRBJ2-1, with no clear D. The CDR3 totals 12 residues. Germline V gene lookup returns CDR1 SGHNT and CDR2 YYREEE (reference sequence). V was trimmed by 5 bases and J by 9 bases, leaving 12 bases between them.

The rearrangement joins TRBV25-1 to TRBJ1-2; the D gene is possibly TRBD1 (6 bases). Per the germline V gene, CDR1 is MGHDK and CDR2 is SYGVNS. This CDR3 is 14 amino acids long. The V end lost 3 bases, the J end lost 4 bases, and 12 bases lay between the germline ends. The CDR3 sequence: CASSDWTDSYGYTF. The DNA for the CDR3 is TGTGCCAGCAGTGATTGGACAGACTCCTATGGCTACACCTTC.

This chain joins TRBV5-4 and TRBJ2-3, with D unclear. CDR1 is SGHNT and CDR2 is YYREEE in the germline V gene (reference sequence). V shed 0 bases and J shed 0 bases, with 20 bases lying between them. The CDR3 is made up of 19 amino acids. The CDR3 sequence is CASSLASTFGGKSTDTQYF. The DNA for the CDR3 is TGTGCCAGCAGCTTGGCCTCTACGTTTGGCGGTAAGAGCACAGATACGCAGTATTTT.

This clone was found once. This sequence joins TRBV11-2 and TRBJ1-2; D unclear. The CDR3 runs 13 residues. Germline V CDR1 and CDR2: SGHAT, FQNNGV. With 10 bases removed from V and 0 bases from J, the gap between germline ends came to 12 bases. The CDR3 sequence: CATPGVSNYGYTF. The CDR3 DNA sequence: TGTGCCACCCCAGGAGTTTCTAACTATGGCTACACCTTC.

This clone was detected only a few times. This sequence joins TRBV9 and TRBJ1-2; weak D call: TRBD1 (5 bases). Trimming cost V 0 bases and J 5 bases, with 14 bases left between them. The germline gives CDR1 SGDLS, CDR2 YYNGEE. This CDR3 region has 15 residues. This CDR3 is CASSVEWDGGYGYTF. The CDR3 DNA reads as TGTGCCAGCAGCGTAGAATGGGACGGTGGGTATGGCTACACCTTC.

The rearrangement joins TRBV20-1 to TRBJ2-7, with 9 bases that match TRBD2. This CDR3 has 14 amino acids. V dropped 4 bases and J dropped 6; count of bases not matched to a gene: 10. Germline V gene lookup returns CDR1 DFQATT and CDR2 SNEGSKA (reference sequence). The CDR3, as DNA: TGCAGTGCTAATGATGGCGGGAGGGCGTCCGAGCAGTACTTC. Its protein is CSANDGGRASEQYF.

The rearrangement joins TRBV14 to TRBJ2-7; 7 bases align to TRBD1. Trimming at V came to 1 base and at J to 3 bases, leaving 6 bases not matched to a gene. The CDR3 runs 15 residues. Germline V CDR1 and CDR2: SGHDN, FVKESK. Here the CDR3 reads CASSQGVQGVYEQYF. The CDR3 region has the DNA TGTGCCAGCAGCCAAGGAGTTCAGGGGGTCTACGAGCAGTACTTC.

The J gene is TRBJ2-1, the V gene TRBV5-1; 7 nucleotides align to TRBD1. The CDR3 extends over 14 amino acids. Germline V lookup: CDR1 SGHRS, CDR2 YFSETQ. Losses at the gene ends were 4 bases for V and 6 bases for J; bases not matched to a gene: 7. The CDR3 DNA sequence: TGCGCCAGCAGCGGGGGACAGAAAACCAATGAGCAGTTCTTC. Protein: CASSGGQKTNEQFF.

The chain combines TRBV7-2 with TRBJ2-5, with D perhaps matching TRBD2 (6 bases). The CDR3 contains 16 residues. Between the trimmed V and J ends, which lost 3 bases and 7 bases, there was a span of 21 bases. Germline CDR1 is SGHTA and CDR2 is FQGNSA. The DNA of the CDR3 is TGTGCCAGCAGCTTGTTGACCGGGACTGTCATGTGGACCCAGTACTTC. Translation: CASSLLTGTVMWTQYF.

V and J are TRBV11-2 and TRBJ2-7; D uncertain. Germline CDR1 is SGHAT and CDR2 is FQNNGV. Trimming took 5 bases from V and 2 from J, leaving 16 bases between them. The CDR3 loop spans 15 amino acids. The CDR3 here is CASSDLPDLAYEQYF. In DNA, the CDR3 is TGTGCCAGCAGCGATCTGCCCGACTTAGCCTACGAGCAGTACTTC. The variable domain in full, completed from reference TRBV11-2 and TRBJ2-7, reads EAGVAQSPRYKIIEKRQSVAFWCNPISGHATLYWYQQILGQGPKLLIQFQNNGVVDDSQLPKDRFSAERLKGVDSTLKIQPAKLEDSAVYLCASSDLPDLAYEQYFGPGTRLTVT.

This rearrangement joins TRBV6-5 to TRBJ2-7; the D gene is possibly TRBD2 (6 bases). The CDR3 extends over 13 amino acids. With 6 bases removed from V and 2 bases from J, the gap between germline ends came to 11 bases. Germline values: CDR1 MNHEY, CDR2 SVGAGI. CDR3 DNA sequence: TGTGCCAGCAGGGTGCGGGACCCCTACGAGCAGTACTTC. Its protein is CASRVRDPYEQYF.

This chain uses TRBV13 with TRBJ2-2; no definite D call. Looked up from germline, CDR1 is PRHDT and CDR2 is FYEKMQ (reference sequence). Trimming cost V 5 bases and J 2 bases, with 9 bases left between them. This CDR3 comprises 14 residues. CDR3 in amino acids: CASSRTGNTGELFF. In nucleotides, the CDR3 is TGTGCCAGCAGCCGGACGGGCAACACCGGGGAGCTGTTTTTT.

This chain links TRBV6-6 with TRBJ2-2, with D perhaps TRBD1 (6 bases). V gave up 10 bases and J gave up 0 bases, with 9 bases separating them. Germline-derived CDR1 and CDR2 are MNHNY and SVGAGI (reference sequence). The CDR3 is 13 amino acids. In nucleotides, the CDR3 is TGTGCCATCCAGGGGACGAACACCGGGGAGCTGTTTTTT. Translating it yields CAIQGTNTGELFF.

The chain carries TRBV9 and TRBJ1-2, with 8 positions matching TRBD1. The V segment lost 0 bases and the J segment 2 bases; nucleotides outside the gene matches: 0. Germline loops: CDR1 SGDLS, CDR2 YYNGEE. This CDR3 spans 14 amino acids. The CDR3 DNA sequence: TGTGCCAGCAGCGTAGGACAGGGGAACTATGGCTACACCTTC. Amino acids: CASSVGQGNYGYTF.

The CDR3 sequence: CASSIGNSFLNTEAFF. The CDR3 DNA is TGTGCCAGTAGTATAGGAAACAGTTTCCTGAACACTGAAGCTTTCTTT. The J gene is TRBJ1-1, the V gene TRBV19; D is ambiguous. CDR3 length: 16 residues. The V end was cut by 1 base, the J end by 0 bases, with 12 bases between. The germline V gene encodes CDR1 LNHDA and CDR2 SQIVND (reference sequence).

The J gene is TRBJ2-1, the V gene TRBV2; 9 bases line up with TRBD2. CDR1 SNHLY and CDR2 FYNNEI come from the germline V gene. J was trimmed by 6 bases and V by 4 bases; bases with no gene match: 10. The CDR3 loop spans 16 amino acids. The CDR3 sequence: CASSVSRAGGSNEQFF. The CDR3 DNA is TGTGCCAGCAGTGTATCCCGAGCGGGAGGCAGCAATGAGCAGTTCTTC.

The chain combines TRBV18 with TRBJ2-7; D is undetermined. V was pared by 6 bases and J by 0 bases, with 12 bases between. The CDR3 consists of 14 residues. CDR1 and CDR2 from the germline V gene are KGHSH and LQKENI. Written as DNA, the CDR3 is TGTGCCAGCTCTCCGGGCCCTTCCTCCTACGAGCAGTACTTC. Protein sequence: CASSPGPSSYEQYF.